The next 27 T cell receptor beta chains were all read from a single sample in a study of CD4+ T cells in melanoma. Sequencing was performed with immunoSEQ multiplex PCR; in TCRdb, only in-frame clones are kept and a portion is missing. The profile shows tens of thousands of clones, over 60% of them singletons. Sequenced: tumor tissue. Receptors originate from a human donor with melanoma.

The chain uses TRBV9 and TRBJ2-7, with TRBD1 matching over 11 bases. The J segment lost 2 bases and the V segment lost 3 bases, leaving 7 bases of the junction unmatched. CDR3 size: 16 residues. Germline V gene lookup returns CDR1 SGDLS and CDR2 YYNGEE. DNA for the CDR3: TGTGCCAGCAGCGCCGGGACAGGGGGTAAAACCTACGAGCAGTACTTC. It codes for CASSAGTGGKTYEQYF.

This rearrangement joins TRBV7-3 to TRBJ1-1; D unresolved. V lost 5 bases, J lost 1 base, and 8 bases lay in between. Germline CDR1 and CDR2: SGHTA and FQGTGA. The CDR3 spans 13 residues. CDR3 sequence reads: CASSATANTEAFF. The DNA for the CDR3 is TGTGCCAGCAGCGCGACTGCGAACACTGAAGCTTTCTTT.

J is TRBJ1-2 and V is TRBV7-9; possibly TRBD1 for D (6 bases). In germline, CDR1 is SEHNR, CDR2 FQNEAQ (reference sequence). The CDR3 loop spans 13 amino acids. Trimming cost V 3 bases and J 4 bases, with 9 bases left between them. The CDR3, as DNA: TGTGCCAGCAGCTTCGGAGGGGGCTATGGCTACACCTTC. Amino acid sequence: CASSFGGGYGYTF.

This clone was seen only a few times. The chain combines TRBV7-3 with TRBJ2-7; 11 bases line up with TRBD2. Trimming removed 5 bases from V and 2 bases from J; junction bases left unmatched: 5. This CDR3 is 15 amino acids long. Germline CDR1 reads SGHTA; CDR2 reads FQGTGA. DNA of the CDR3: TGTGCCAGCAGCGAAGGGACTAGCGGTCCCTACGAGCAGTACTTC. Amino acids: CASSEGTSGPYEQYF.

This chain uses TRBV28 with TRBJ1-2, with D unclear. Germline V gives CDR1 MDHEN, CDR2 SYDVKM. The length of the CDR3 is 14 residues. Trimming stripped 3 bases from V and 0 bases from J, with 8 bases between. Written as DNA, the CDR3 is TGTGCCAGCAGTTTGGCTGAAGCTAACTATGGCTACACCTTC. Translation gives CASSLAEANYGYTF.

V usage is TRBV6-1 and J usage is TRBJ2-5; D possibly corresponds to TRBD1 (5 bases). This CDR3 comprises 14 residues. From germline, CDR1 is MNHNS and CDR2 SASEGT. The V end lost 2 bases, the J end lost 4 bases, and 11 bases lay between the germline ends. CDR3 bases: TGTGCCAGCAGTGAATCTCTCAGGGCAGAGACCCAGTACTTC. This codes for CASSESLRAETQYF.

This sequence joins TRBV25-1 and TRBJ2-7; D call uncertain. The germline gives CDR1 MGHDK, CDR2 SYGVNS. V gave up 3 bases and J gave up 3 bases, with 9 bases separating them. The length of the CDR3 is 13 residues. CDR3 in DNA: TGTGCCAGCAGTGACTTTCGGGTCTACGAGCAGTACTTC. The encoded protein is CASSDFRVYEQYF.

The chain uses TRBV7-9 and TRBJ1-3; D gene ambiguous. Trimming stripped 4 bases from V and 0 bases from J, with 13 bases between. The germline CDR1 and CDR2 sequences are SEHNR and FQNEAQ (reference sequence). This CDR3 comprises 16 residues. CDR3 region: CASSSQDRGSGNTIYF. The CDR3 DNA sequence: TGTGCCAGCAGCTCCCAGGACCGGGGCTCTGGAAACACCATATATTTT.

The CDR3 coding sequence is TGTGCCAGCAGTGGACAGACAGGGGTTAGCGATGGCTACACCTTC. It encodes CASSGQTGVSDGYTF. The rearrangement uses TRBV25-1 and TRBJ1-2; 8 bases are shared with TRBD1. V lost 4 bases and J lost 6; bases outside the gene matches: 10. CDR1 is MGHDK and CDR2 is SYGVNS in the germline V gene. The CDR3 is 15 residues long.

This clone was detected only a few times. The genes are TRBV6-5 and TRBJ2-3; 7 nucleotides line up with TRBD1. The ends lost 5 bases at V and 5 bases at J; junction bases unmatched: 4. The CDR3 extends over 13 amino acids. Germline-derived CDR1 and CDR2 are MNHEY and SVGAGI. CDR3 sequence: CASSRDSQDTQYF. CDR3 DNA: TGTGCCAGCAGTCGGGACAGTCAAGATACGCAGTATTTT.

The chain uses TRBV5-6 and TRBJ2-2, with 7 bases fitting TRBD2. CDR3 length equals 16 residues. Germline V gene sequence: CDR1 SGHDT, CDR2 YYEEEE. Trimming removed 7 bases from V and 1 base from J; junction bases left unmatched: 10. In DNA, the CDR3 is TGTGCCAGCTACAACCTGGGGAGGGAGAACACCGGGGAGCTGTTTTTT. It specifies CASYNLGRENTGELFF.

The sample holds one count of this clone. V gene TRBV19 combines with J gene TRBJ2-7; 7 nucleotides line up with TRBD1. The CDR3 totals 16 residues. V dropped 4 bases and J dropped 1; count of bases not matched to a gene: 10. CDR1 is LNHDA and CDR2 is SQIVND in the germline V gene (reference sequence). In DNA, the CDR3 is TGTGCCAGTAGTAAGAGGGGGCAGGGGATTTCCTACGAGCAGTACTTC. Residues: CASSKRGQGISYEQYF.

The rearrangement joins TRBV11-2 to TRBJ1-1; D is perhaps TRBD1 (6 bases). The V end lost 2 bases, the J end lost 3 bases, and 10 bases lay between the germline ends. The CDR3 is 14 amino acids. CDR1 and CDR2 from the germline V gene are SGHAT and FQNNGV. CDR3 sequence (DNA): TGTGCCAGCAGCTTATCGGGGGCGTACACTGAAGCTTTCTTT. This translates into CASSLSGAYTEAFF. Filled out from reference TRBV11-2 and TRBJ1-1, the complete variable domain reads EAGVAQSPRYKIIEKRQSVAFWCNPISGHATLYWYQQILGQGPKLLIQFQNNGVVDDSQLPKDRFSAERLKGVDSTLKIQPAKLEDSAVYLCASSLSGAYTEAFFGQGTRLTVV.

The CDR3 DNA reads as TGTGCCAGCAGCGCAGCGGGGGCTTCGGGGAATACGCAGTATTTT. It is translated as CASSAAGASGNTQYF. The chain uses TRBV7-2 and TRBJ2-3, with 8 bases identical to TRBD2. From germline, CDR1 is SGHTA and CDR2 FQGNSA. This CDR3 is built from 15 residues. The J segment lost 7 bases and the V segment lost 5 bases, leaving 11 bases of the junction unmatched.

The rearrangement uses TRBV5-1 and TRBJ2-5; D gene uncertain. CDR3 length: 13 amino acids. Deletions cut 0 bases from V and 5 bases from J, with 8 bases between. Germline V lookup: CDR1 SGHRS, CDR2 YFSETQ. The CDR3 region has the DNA TGCGCCAGCAGCTTGGGGGCCCGGGAGACCCAGTACTTC. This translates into CASSLGARETQYF.

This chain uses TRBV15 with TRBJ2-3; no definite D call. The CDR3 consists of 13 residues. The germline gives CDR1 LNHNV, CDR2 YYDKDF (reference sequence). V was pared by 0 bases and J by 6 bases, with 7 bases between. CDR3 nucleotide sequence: TGTGCCACCAGCAGAGATGCTGGCGATACGCAGTATTTT. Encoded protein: CATSRDAGDTQYF. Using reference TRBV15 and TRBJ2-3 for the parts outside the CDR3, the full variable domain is DAMVIQNPRYQVTQFGKPVTLSCSQTLNHNVMYWYQQKSSQAPKLLFHYYDKDFNNEADTPDNFQSRRPNTSFCFLDIRSPGLGDTAMYLCATSRDAGDTQYFGPGTRLTVL.

Here the CDR3 DNA reads TGTGCCTGGAGTGTTGGGGGTTCCCCCAATCAGCCCCAGCATTTT. Amino acid sequence: CAWSVGGSPNQPQHF. The chain combines TRBV30 with TRBJ1-5; possibly TRBD1 for D (5 bases). V was clipped by 0 bases and J by 3 bases, with 12 bases between them. There are 15 residues in the CDR3. From germline, CDR1 is GTSNPN and CDR2 SVGIG (reference sequence).

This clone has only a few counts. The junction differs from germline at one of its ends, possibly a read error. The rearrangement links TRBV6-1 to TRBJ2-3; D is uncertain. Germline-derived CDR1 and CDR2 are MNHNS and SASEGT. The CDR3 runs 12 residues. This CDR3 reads CAIRSITDMQYF. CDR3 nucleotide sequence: TGTGCCATCCGATCAATCACAGATATGCAGTATTTT.

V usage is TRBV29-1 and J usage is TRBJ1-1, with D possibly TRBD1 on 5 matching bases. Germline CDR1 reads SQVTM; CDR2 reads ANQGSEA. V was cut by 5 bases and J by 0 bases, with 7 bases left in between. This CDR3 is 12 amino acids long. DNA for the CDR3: TGCAGCGTTTCGGGACTGAACACTGAAGCTTTCTTT. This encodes CSVSGLNTEAFF.

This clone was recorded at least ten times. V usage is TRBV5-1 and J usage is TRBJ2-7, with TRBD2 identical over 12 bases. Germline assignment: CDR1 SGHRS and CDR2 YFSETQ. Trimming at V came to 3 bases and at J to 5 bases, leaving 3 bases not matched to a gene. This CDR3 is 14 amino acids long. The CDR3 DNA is TGCGCCAGCAGCTCTGGGACTAGCGGGCACGAGCAGTACTTC. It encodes CASSSGTSGHEQYF.

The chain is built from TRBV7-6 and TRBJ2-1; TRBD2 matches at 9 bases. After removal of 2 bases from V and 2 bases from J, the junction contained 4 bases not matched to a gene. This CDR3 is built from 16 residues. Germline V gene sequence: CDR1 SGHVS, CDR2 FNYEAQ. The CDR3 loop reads CASSLMAGGPYNEQFF. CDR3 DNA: TGTGCCAGCAGCTTAATGGCGGGGGGGCCCTACAATGAGCAGTTCTTC.

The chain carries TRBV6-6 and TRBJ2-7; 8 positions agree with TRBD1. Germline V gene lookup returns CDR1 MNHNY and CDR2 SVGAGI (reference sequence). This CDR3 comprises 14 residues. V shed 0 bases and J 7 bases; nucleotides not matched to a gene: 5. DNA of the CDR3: TGTGCCAGCAGTTACTCGGCAGGGGGCGATGAGCAGTACTTC. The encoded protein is CASSYSAGGDEQYF.

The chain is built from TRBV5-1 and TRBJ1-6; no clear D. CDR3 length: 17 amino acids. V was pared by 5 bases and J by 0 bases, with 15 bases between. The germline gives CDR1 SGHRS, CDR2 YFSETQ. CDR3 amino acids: CASRSGNRGSYNSPLHF. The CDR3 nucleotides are TGCGCCAGCAGATCCGGGAATCGGGGCTCCTATAATTCACCCCTCCACTTT. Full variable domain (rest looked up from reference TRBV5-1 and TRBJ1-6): KAGVTQTPRYLIKTRGQQVTLSCSPISGHRSVSWYQQTPGQGLQFLFEYFSETQRNKGNFPGRFSGRQFSNSRSEMNVSTLELGDSALYLCASRSGNRGSYNSPLHFGNGTRLTVT.

CDR3 residues: CASSLVAADTEAFF. CDR3 sequence (DNA): TGCGCCAGCAGCTTGGTTGCCGCCGACACTGAAGCTTTCTTT. The chain recombines TRBV5-1 with TRBJ1-1, with D unresolved. The CDR3 runs to 14 residues. The V end lost 0 bases, the J end lost 3 bases, and 9 bases lay between the germline ends. Germline assignment: CDR1 SGHRS and CDR2 YFSETQ. The entire variable domain, with the rest obtained from reference TRBV5-1 and TRBJ1-1, is as follows: KAGVTQTPRYLIKTRGQQVTLSCSPISGHRSVSWYQQTPGQGLQFLFEYFSETQRNKGNFPGRFSGRQFSNSRSEMNVSTLELGDSALYLCASSLVAADTEAFFGQGTRLTVV.

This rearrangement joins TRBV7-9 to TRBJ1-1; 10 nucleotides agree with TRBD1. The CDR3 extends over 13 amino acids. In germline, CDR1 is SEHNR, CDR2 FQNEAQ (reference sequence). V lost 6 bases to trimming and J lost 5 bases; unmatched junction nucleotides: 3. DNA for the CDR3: TGTGCCAGCAGAGGGACAGGGGTTACTGAAGCTTTCTTT. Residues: CASRGTGVTEAFF.

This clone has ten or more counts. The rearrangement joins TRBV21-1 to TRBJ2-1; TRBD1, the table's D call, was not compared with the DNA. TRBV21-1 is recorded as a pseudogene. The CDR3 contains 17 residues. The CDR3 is CASSIRPQGSSYNEQFF. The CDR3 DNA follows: TGTGCCAGCAGCATTCGGCCTCAGGGAAGCTCCTACAATGAGCAGTTCTTC.

The DNA of the CDR3 is TGTGCCAGCAGCTCCGACCGAGCCATGAACACTGAAGCTTTCTTT. It is translated as CASSSDRAMNTEAFF. This chain joins TRBV7-9 and TRBJ1-1; D uncertain. Per germline, CDR1 SEHNR and CDR2 FQNEAQ (reference sequence). The CDR3 is 15 amino acids. V was pared by 4 bases and J by 0 bases, with 12 bases between.